This TCR beta chain comes out of a study of T cells in Graves' hyperthyroidism and ophthalmopathy. The CDR3 regions of TCR beta were amplified from RNA transcripts. HTBI primers were employed in a first-round RT-PCR of the TCR CDR3. From the multiplex PCR reads, TCRdb called clonotypes with MiXCR, one entry per CDR3 protein. The data show 550,000 to 600,000 distinct CDR3 sequences, 15% to 20% seen once. The receptor comes from a woman between 18 and 29 years old with Graves' hyperthyroidism. Sequencing input: blood.

The CDR3, as DNA: TGCGCCAGCAGCCCCGGATCTGAAAAAACTAATGAAAAACTGTTTTTT. Amino acid sequence: CASSPGSEKTNEKLFF. The genes are TRBV5-1 and TRBJ1-4, with no clear D. V lost 4 bases and J lost 1, with 14 bases in between. The CDR3 length is 16 residues. The germline CDR1 and CDR2 sequences are SGHRS and YFSETQ.